At least ten counts were recorded for the clone carrying this T cell receptor beta chain. The antigen is not known. The sample originates from a study of T cell repertoires in cytomegalovirus infection. On the study more broadly: CMV infection and matching HLA type were both indicated by public TCR beta signatures.

Trimming left V 6 bases short and J 1 base short, with 13 bases between. From germline, CDR1 is MDHEN and CDR2 SYDVKM. The CDR3 totals 15 residues. In TCRdb, the reads were re-called with MiXCR into one record per CDR3 protein. The table shows about 210,000 distinct CDR3 sequences, with roughly 6.5% occurring only once. Overall study findings and caveats: Cumulative frequency of public TCR beta families picked out carriers of CMV plus the relevant HLA.

The origin of this receptor is a human donor in good health (CMV status not recorded). Some clones in this sample may be carry-over from other donors' samples. The rearrangement joins TRBV28 to TRBJ1-3, with D unclear. The source material was PBMCs. In DNA, the CDR3 is TGTGCCAGCAGCTGGGGAGGAACGTCTGGAAACACCATATATTTT. The encoded protein is CASSWGGTSGNTIYF.